This T cell receptor beta chain is drawn from a study of blood T cell repertoires in COVID-19. This CDR3 comprises 15 residues. With 4 bases clipped from V and 5 bases from J, the junction kept 8 bases outside the gene matches. Germline-derived CDR1 and CDR2 are SGHDN and FVKESK. Clones were sequenced by immunoSEQ multiplex PCR, and TCRdb holds only the in-frame ones, with some missing. The sample has over 110,000 clones; 88% are singletons. Sequences were obtained from peripheral blood. The receptor was derived from a human donor in a cohort sampled during active COVID-19. This chain joins TRBV14 and TRBJ1-2; 9 bases match TRBD1. The CDR3 DNA reads as TGTGCCAGCAGCCTCTTACCGGGACAGGGTTATGGCTACACCTTC. Protein: CASSLLPGQGYGYTF.